One and the same sample provided the 4 T cell receptor beta chains below, sequenced in a study of response to subunit inactivated influenza vaccine. TCRdb itself ran the RT-PCR reads through MiXCR, one entry per CDR3 protein. The data contain 450,000 to 550,000 distinct CDR3 sequences, over 25% of them singletons. This specimen consisted of CD4+ T cells sorted from PBMCs, obtained 4 to 6 days after vaccination. The receptors stem from a middle-aged man who received an inactivated influenza vaccine.

In this sample, this clonotype turned up a few times. This rearrangement joins TRBV20-1 to TRBJ2-7, with 8 bases lining up with TRBD1. CDR3 length: 14 amino acids. With 6 bases clipped from V and 7 bases from J, the junction kept 14 bases outside the gene matches. Per the germline V gene, CDR1 is DFQATT and CDR2 is SNEGSKA (reference sequence). CDR3 amino acids: CSASLETGVGEQYF. In DNA form, the CDR3 reads TGCAGTGCAAGCCTTGAGACAGGGGTAGGGGAGCAGTACTTC.

This clonotype was picked up a small number of times. CDR3 bases: TGCGCCAGCAGCCAAGATGTGGGTGACGTTTACAATGAGCAGTTCTTC. Encoded protein: CASSQDVGDVYNEQFF. J is TRBJ2-1 and V is TRBV4-3, with no clear D. V was pared by 0 bases and J by 4 bases, with 13 bases between. Germline lookup yields CDR1 LGHNA and CDR2 YSLEER. The CDR3 has 16 amino acids.

This clonotype turned up a few times. The chain joins TRBV12-3 or TRBV12-4 to TRBJ1-2; D remains unclear. V was trimmed by 3 bases and J by 5 bases, leaving 16 bases between them. The CDR3 runs 15 residues. The CDR3 region is CASSLDASSGYGYTF. The DNA for the CDR3 is TGTGCCAGCAGTTTGGACGCATCCTCGGGTTATGGCTACACCTTC.

The chain has TRBV15 and TRBJ2-5; D is unclear. CDR1 and CDR2 from the germline V gene are LNHNV and YYDKDF (reference sequence). CDR3 length: 12 amino acids. The V and J ends lost 0 bases and 5 bases respectively, with 4 bases between them. CDR3 sequence reads: CATSREKETQYF. The CDR3 DNA reads as TGTGCCACCAGCAGAGAAAAGGAGACCCAGTACTTC.